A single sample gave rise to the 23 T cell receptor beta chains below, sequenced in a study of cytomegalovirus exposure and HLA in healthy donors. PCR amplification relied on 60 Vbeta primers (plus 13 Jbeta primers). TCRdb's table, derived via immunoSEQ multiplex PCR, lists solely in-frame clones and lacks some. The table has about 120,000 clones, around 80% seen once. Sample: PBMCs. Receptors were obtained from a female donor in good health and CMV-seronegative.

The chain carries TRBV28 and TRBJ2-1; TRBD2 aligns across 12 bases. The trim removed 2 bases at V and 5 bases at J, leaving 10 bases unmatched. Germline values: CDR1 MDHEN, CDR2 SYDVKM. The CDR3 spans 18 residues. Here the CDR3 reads CASSLQPPLAGGDNEQFF. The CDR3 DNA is TGTGCCAGCAGTTTACAACCCCCACTAGCGGGAGGCGACAATGAGCAGTTCTTC.

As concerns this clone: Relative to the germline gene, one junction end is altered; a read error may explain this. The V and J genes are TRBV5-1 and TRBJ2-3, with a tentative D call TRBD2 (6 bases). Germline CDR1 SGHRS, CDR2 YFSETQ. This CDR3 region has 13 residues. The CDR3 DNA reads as TGCACCAGCGGGCTGTGGGGCACAGATACGCAGTATTTT. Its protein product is CTSGLWGTDTQYF.

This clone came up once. The CDR3 spells CASSLVGGGLIYYF. CDR3 nucleotides: TGTGCCAGCAGCTTAGTTGGAGGGGGCTTGATTTATTACTTC. The rearrangement joins TRBV7-9 to TRBJ2-7, with D perhaps matching TRBD1 (7 bases). Germline CDR1 is SEHNR and CDR2 is FQNEAQ (reference sequence). The CDR3 loop spans 14 amino acids. Trimming cost V 1 base and J 13 bases, with 20 bases left between them.

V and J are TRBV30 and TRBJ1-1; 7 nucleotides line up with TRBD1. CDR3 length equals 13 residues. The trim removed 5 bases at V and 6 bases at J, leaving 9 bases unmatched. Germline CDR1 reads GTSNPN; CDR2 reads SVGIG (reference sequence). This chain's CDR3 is CAWGQQGGAEAFF. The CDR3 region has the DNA TGTGCCTGGGGCCAGCAGGGGGGAGCTGAAGCTTTCTTT.

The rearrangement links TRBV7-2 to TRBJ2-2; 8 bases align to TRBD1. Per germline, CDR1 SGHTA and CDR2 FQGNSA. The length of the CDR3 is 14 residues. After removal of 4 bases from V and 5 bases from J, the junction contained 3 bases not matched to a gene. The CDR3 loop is CASSSGQGTGELFF. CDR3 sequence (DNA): TGTGCCAGCAGCTCAGGACAGGGAACCGGGGAGCTGTTTTTT.

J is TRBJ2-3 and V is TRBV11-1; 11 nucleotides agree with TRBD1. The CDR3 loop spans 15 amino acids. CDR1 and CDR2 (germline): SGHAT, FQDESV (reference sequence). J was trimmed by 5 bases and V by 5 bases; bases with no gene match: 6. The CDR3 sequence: CASSRDRGYGDTQYF. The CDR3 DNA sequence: TGTGCCAGCAGCCGGGACAGGGGGTATGGAGATACGCAGTATTTT.

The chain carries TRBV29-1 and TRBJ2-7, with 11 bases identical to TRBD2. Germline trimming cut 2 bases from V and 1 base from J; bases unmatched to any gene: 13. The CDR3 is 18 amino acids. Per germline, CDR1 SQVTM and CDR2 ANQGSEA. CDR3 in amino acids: CSVEHFGSGTSGSYEQYF. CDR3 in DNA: TGCAGCGTTGAACACTTCGGATCCGGGACTAGCGGTTCCTACGAGCAGTACTTC.

As DNA, the CDR3 is TGTGCCAGCAGCCAGGTCCCGGGTGTTACGCAGTATTTT. Translating it yields CASSQVPGVTQYF. This chain links TRBV14 with TRBJ2-3; no clear D gene. The CDR3 spans 13 residues. V was trimmed by 3 bases and J by 8 bases, leaving 12 bases between them. CDR1 is SGHDN, CDR2 FVKESK, per germline.

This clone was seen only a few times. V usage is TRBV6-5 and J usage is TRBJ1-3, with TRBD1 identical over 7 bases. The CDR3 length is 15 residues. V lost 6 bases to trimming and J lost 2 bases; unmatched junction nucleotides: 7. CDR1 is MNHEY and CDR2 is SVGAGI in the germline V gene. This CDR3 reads CASSRDRATGNTIYF. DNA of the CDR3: TGTGCCAGCAGCCGTGACAGGGCCACTGGAAACACCATATATTTT.

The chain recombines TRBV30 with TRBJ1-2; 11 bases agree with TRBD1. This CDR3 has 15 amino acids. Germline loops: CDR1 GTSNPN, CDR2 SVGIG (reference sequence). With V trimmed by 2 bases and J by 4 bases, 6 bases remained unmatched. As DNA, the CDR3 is TGTGCCTGGAGTAGGGACAGGGGGTTTCCCTATGGCTACACCTTC. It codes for CAWSRDRGFPYGYTF. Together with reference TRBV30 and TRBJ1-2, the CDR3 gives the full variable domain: SQTIHQWPATLVQPVGSPLSLECTVEGTSNPNLYWYRQAAGRGLQLLFYSVGIGQISSEVPQNLSASRPQDRQFILSSKKLLLSDSGFYLCAWSRDRGFPYGYTFGSGTRLTVV.

The DNA of the CDR3 is TGCGCCAGCAGCTTGAGCGGGGGGGGTAACACTGAAGCTTTCTTT. Translation gives CASSLSGGGNTEAFF. This chain joins TRBV5-1 and TRBJ1-1, with D possibly TRBD1 on 5 matching bases. Trimming left V 1 base short and J 2 bases short, with 12 bases between. The CDR3 runs to 15 residues. Germline V gene data show CDR1 as SGHRS and CDR2 as YFSETQ.

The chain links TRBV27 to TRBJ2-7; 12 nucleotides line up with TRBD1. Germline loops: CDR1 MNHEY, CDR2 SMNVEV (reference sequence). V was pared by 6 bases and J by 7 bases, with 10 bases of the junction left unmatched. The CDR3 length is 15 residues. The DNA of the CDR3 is TGTGCCAGCAGGTCCACCGGGACAGGGGGCTGGGAGCAGTACTTC. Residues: CASRSTGTGGWEQYF.

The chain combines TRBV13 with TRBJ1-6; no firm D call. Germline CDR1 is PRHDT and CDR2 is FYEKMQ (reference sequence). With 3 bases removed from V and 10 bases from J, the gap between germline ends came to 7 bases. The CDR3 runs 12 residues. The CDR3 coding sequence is TGTGCCAGCAGCTTCAGCGGGTCACCCCTCCACTTT. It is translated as CASSFSGSPLHF.

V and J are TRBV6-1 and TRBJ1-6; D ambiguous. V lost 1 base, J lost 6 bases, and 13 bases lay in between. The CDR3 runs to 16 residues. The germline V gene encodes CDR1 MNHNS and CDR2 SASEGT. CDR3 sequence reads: CASSEGEVWGNSPLHF. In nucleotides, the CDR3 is TGTGCCAGCAGTGAAGGGGAGGTCTGGGGTAATTCACCCCTCCACTTT.

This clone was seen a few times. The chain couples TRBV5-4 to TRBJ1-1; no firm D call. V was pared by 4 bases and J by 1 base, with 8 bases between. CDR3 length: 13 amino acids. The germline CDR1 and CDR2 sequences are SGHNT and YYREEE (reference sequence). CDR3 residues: CASSPTPNTEAFF. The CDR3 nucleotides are TGTGCCAGCAGCCCAACACCGAACACTGAAGCTTTCTTT. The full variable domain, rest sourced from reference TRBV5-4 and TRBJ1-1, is ETGVTQSPTHLIKTRGQQVTLRCSSQSGHNTVSWYQQALGQGPQFIFQYYREEENGRGNFPPRFSGLQFPNYSSELNVNALELDDSALYLCASSPTPNTEAFFGQGTRLTVV.

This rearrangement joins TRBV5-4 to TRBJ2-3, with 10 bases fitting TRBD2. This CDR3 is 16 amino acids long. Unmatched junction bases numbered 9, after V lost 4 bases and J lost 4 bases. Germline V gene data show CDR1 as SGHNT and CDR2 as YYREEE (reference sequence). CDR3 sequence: CASSPSTSGGADTQYF. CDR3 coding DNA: TGTGCCAGCAGCCCAAGCACAAGCGGGGGGGCAGATACGCAGTATTTT.

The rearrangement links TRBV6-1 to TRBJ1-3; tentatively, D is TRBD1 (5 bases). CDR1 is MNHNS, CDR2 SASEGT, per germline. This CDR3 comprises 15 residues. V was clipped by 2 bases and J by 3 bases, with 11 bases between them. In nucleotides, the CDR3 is TGTGCCAGCAGTGAAATAGGGGCTTTTGGAAACACCATATATTTT. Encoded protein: CASSEIGAFGNTIYF.

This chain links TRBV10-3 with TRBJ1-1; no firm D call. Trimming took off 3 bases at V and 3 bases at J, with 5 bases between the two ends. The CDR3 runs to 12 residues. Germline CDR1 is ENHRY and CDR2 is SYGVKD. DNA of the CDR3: TGTGCCATCAGTGACGGGGACACTGAAGCTTTCTTT. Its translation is CAISDGDTEAFF.

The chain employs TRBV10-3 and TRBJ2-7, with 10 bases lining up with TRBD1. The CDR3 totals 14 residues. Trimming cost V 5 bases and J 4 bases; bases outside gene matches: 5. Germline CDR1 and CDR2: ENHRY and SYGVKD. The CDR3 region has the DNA TGTGCCATCAGTCCGACAGGGGGCTCATACGAGCAGTACTTC. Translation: CAISPTGGSYEQYF.

This CDR3 is CAWSYGTGDNYGYTF. The DNA of the CDR3 is TGTGCCTGGAGTTACGGGACAGGGGATAACTATGGCTACACCTTC. This chain uses TRBV30 with TRBJ1-2; 10 nucleotides align to TRBD1. The CDR3 length is 15 residues. After removal of 2 bases from V and 1 base from J, the junction contained 4 bases not matched to a gene. The germline V gene encodes CDR1 GTSNPN and CDR2 SVGIG (reference sequence).

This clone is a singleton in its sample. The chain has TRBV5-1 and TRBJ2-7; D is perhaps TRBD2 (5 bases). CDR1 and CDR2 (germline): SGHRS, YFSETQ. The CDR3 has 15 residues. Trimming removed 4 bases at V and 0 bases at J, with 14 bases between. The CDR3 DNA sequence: TGCGCCAGCAGCGGACTTCCGGGATACTCCTACGAGCAGTACTTC. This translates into CASSGLPGYSYEQYF.

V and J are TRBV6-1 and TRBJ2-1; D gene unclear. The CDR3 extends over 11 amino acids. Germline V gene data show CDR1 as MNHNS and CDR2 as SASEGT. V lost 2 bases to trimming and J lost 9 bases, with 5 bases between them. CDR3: CASSERGEQFF. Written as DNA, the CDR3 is TGTGCCAGCAGTGAAAGAGGTGAGCAGTTCTTC.

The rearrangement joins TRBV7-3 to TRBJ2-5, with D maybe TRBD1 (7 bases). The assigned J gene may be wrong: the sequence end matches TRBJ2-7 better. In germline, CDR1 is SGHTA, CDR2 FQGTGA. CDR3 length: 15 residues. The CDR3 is CASSLSSRGAYEQYF. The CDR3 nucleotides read TGTGCCAGCAGCTTAAGCTCCAGGGGGGCATACGAGCAGTACTTC.